Ten or more counts support the clone carrying this T cell receptor beta chain. J lost 6 bases, V lost 5 bases, and 6 bases had no gene match. Germline CDR1 is SNHLY and CDR2 is FYNNEI. There are 14 residues in the CDR3. This entry comes from a study of identical twins. MiXCR was run by TCRdb on the 5' RACE reads, yielding one entry per CDR3 protein. The table has 150,000 or so distinct CDR3 sequences, around 3.6% seen once. The source of this sequence is a man younger than 35 in good health. The sample consisted of memory T cells sorted from blood. The chain uses TRBV2 and TRBJ2-2, with TRBD1 matching 7 bases. The chain's CDR3 is CASSLTGIAGELFF. CDR3 bases: TGTGCCAGCAGTCTGACAGGGATAGCCGGGGAGCTGTTTTTT. The entire variable domain, with the rest obtained from reference TRBV2 and TRBJ2-2, is as follows: EPEVTQTPSHQVTQMGQEVILRCVPISNHLYFYWYRQILGQKVEFLVSFYNNEISEKSEIFDDQFSVERPDGSNFTLKIRSTKLEDSAMYFCASSLTGIAGELFFGEGSRLTVL.